This record looks at one T cell receptor (beta chain) sequence and its context. Its antigen is unknown. The V and J ends lost 0 bases and 6 bases respectively, with 15 bases between them. CDR3 size: 15 residues. Looked up from germline, CDR1 is LGHNA and CDR2 is YSLEER. The sample originates from a study of T cell repertoires in cytomegalovirus infection. About the research overall: Matching HLA type, along with CMV infection, was indicated by public TCR beta signatures. Study observations and caveats: Individuals carrying CMV plus the relevant HLA were identified by cumulative frequency of public TCR beta families.

TCRdb re-called the reads with MiXCR, one entry per CDR3 protein. The sample yields under 350,000 distinct CDR3 sequences, around a tenth seen once. The J gene is TRBJ2-7, the V gene TRBV4-3; D is perhaps TRBD1 (6 bases). This receptor was obtained from a human donor in good health (CMV status not recorded). Some clones in this sample may be carry-over from other donors' samples. Sequencing was performed on PBMCs. Written as DNA, the CDR3 is TGCGCCAGCAGCCAAGATAGTCAGGGCAGGGGCGAGCAGTACTTC. It translates to CASSQDSQGRGEQYF.